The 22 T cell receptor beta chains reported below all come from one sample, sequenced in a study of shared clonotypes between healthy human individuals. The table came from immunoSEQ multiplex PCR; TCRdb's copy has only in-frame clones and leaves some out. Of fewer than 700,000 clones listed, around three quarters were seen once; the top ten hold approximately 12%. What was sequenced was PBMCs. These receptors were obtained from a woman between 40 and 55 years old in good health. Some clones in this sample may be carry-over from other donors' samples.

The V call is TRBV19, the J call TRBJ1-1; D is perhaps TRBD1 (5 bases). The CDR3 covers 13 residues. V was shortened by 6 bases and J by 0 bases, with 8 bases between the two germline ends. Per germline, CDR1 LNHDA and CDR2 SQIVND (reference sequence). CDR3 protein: CASRGELNTEAFF. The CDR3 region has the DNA TGTGCCAGTAGGGGGGAGTTGAACACTGAAGCTTTCTTT.

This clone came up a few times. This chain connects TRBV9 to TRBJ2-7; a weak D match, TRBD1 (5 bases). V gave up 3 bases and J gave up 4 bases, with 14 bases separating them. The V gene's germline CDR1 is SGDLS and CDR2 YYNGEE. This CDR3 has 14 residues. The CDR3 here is CASSGGPSSYEQYF. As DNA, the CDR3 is TGTGCCAGCAGCGGGGGCCCTTCTTCTTACGAGCAGTACTTC.

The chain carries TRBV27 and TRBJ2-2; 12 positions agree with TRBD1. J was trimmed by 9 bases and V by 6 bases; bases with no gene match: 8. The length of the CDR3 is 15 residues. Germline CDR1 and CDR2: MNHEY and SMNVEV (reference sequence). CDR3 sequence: CASSPGQGAVWELFF. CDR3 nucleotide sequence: TGTGCCAGCAGCCCGGGACAGGGGGCCGTCTGGGAGCTGTTTTTT.

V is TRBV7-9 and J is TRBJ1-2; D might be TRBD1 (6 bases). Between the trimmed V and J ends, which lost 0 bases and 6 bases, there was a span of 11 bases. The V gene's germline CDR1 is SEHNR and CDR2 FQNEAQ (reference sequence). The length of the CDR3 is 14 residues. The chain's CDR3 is CASSLAGQADGYTF. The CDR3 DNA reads TGTGCCAGCAGCTTAGCGGGACAAGCCGATGGCTACACCTTC.

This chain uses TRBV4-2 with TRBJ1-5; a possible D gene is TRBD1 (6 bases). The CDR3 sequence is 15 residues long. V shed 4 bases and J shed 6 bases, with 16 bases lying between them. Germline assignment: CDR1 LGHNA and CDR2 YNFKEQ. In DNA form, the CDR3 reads TGTGCCAGCAGCCCTCAAGGGGGAGGACGTCAGCCCCAGCATTTT. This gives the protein CASSPQGGGRQPQHF.

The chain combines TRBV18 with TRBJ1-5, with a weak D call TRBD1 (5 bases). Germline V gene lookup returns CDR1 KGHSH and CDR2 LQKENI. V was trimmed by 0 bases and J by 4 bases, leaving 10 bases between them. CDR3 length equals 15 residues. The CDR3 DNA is TGTGCCAGCTCACCACCGCTAGGGGCTAATCAGCCCCAGCATTTT. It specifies CASSPPLGANQPQHF.

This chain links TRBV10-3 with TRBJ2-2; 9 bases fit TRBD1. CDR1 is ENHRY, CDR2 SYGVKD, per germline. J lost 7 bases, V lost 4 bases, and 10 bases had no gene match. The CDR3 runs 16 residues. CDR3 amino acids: CAISGRDRVTGGELFF. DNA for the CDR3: TGTGCCATCAGTGGCCGGGACAGGGTTACTGGCGGGGAGCTGTTTTTT.

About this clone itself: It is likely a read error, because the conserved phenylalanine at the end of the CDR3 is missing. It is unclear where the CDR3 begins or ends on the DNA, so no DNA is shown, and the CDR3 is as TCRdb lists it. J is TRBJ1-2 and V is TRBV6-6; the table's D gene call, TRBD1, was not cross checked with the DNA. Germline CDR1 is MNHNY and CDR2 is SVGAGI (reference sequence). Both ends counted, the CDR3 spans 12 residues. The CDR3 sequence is CASTSDRGPVAV.

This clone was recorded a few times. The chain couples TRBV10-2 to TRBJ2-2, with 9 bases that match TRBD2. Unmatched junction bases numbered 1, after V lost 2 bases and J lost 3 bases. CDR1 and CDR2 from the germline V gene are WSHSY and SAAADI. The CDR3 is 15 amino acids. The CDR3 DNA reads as TGCGCCAGCAGTGAGGCGGGAGGGGACACCGGGGAGCTGTTTTTT. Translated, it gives CASSEAGGDTGELFF.

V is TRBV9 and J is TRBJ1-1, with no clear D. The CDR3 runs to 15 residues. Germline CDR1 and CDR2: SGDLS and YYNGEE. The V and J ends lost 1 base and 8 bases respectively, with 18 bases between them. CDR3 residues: CASSVSPRAAEEAFF. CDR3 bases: TGTGCCAGCAGCGTAAGCCCCCGGGCTGCCGAGGAAGCTTTCTTT.

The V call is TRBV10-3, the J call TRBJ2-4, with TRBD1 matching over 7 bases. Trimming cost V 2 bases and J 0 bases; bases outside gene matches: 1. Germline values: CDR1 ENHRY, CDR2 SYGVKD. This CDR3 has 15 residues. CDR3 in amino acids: CAISEDREAKNIQYF. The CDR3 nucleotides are TGTGCCATCAGTGAGGACAGGGAAGCCAAAAACATTCAGTACTTC.

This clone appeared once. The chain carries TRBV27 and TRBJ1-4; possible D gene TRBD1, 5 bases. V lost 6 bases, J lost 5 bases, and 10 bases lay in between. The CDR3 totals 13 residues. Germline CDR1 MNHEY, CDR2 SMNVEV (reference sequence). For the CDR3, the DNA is TGTGCCAGCAGGGGACGACGAAATGAAAAACTGTTTTTT. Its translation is CASRGRRNEKLFF.

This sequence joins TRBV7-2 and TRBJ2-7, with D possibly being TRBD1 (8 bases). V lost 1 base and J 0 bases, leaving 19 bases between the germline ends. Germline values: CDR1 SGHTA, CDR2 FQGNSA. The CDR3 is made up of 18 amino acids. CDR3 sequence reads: CASSLETHRGGYSYEQYF. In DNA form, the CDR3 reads TGTGCCAGCAGCTTAGAGACCCACAGGGGGGGATACTCCTACGAGCAGTACTTC. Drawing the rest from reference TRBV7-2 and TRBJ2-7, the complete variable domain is GAGVSQSPSNKVTEKGKDVELRCDPISGHTALYWYRQSLGQGLEFLIYFQGNSAPDKSGLPSDRFSAERTGGSVSTLTIQRTQQEDSAVYLCASSLETHRGGYSYEQYFGPGTRLTVT.

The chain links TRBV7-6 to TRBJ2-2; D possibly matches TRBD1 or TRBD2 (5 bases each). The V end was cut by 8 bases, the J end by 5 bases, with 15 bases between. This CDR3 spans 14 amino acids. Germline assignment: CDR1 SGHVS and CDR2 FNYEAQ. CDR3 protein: CASGATWGTGELFF. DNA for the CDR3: TGTGCCAGCGGTGCCACGTGGGGGACCGGGGAGCTGTTTTTT.

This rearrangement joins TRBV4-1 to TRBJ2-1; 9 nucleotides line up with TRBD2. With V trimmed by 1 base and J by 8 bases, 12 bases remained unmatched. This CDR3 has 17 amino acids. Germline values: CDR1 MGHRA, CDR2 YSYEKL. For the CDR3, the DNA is TGCGCCAGCAGCCAAGCCAGCGGGAGGCCTCTTAGGGATGAGCAGTTCTTC. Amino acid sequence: CASSQASGRPLRDEQFF.

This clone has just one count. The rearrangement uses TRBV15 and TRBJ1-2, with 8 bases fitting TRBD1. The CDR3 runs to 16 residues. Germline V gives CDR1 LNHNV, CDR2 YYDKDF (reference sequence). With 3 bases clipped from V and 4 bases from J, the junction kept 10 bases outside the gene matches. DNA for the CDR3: TGTGCCACCAGCAGGGGGGGACAGGCAAACCCCTATGGCTACACCTTC. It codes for CATSRGGQANPYGYTF.

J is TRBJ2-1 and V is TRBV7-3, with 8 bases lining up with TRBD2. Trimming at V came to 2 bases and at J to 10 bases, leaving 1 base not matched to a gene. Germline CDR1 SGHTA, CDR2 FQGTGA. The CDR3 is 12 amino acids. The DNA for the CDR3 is TGTGCCAGCAGCTTAGCGGGGGGCGAGCAGTTCTTC. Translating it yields CASSLAGGEQFF.

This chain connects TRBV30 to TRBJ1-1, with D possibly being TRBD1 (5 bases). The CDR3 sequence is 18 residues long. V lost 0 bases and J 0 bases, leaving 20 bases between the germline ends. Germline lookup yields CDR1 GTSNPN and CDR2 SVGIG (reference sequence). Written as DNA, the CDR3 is TGTGCCTGGAGTGTGGGGCTGCTTAGGGACGGAGTGAACACTGAAGCTTTCTTT. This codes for CAWSVGLLRDGVNTEAFF. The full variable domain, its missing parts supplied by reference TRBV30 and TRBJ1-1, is SQTIHQWPATLVQPVGSPLSLECTVEGTSNPNLYWYRQAAGRGLQLLFYSVGIGQISSEVPQNLSASRPQDRQFILSSKKLLLSDSGFYLCAWSVGLLRDGVNTEAFFGQGTRLTVV.

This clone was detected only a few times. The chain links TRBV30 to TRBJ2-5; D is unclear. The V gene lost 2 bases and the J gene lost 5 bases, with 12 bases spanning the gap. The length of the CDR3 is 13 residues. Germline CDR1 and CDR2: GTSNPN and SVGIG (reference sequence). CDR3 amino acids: CAWSIGGRETQYF. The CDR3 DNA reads TGTGCCTGGAGTATTGGCGGTCGGGAGACCCAGTACTTC.

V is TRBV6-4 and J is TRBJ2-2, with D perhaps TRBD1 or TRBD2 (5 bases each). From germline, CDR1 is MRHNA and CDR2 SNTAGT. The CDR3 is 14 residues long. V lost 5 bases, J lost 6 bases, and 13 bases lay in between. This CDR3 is CASSRDPWAGELFF. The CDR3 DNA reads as TGTGCCAGCAGTCGGGACCCTTGGGCCGGGGAGCTGTTTTTT.

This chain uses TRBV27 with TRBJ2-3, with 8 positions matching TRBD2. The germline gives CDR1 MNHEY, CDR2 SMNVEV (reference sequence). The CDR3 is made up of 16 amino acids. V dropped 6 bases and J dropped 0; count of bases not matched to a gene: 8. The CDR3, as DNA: TGTGCCAGCAGCGCGATCCCTAGCGGGAGCACAGATACGCAGTATTTT. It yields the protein CASSAIPSGSTDTQYF.

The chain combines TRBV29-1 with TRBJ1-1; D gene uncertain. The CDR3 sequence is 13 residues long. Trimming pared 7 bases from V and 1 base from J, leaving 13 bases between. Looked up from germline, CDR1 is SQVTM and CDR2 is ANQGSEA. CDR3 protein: CSAGGPENTEAFF. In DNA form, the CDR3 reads TGCAGCGCTGGAGGGCCGGAGAACACTGAAGCTTTCTTT.